What follows are 3 T cell receptor beta chains derived from one specimen sequenced in a study of identical twins. TCRdb re-derived calls from the 5' RACE reads in MiXCR, one entry per CDR3 protein. The sample contains around 530,000 distinct CDR3 sequences, around 15% of which appear only once. The same sample was also used in a study of yellow fever vaccine responses in identical twins.

The specimen was CD4+ T cells sorted from blood. The receptor set was obtained from a woman between 18 and 30 years old in good health.

In DNA form, the CDR3 reads TGTGCCAGCAGTTCTCCTTTAAGGGGTCTTCAAGCTTTCTTT. It specifies CASSSPLRGLQAFF. The chain combines TRBV6-5 with TRBJ1-1, with D possibly TRBD1 on 5 matching bases. The CDR3 has 14 amino acids. V lost 4 bases and J lost 9, with 18 bases in between. Germline CDR1 is MNHEY and CDR2 is SVGAGI.

This clonotype was counted only a few times. This chain connects TRBV28 to TRBJ2-7; D remains unclear. Trimming stripped 6 bases from V and 0 bases from J, with 12 bases between. The germline CDR1 and CDR2 sequences are MDHEN and SYDVKM. The CDR3 is made up of 14 amino acids. In DNA form, the CDR3 reads TGTGCCAGCAGCCTTCCGTCTGTCTCCTACGAGCAGTACTTC. Translating it yields CASSLPSVSYEQYF.

This chain links TRBV28 with TRBJ2-1; 10 bases are a match to TRBD2. The CDR3 contains 15 residues. The V gene end was trimmed by 2 bases and the J gene end by 8 bases; junction bases not matched to a gene: 6. Germline V gene sequence: CDR1 MDHEN, CDR2 SYDVKM. CDR3 protein: CASSLPASGSYEQFF. The DNA for the CDR3 is TGTGCCAGCAGTTTACCCGCTAGCGGGAGCTATGAGCAGTTCTTC.